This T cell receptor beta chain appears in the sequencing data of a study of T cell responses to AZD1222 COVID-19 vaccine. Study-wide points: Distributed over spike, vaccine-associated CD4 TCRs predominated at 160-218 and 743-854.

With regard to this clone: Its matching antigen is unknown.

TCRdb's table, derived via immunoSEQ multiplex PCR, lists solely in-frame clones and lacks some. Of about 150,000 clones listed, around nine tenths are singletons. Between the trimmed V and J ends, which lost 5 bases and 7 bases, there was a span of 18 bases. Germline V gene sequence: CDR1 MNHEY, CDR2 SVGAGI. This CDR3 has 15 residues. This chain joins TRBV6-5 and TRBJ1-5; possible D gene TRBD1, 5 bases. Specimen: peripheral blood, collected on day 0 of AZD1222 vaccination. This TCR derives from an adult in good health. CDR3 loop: CASSPGTFVGQPQHF. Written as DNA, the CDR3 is TGTGCCAGCAGTCCCGGGACCTTCGTAGGGCAGCCCCAGCATTTT.